This T cell receptor beta chain derives from a study of blood T cells in healthy people across ages (dated by TCRdb to the mid-2010s). Study-wide context: In model experiments, template switching captured about one uniquely barcoded TCR beta cDNA molecule for every two T cells. Using deep sequencing normalized with unique cDNA molecular identifiers, the study measured how TCR beta repertoire diversity changes with age. The donors were divided into four age groups: young (average around 15 years), middle-aged (about 40), aged (approximately 64) and long-lived (approximately 74). To avoid experimental bias, donors of different ages were distributed randomly across sequencing lanes. The study analyzed two additional independent replicas of 1 million unique cDNA reads from the same blood draw for two donors, one aged 18 to 30 and one aged 80 or older. The paper's findings and limits, for the study overall: As age increased, observed TCR beta diversity per million T cells dropped in a roughly linear way, and a significant reduction was already evident by age approximately 40. Estimates of total diversity based on one million sequenced T cells were regarded as lower bounds and as underestimates. There was a strong correlation between observed TCR beta diversity and the percentage of naive T cells measured by flow cytometry. The long-lived group showed more naive CD4+ T cells, fewer expanded clones and increased TCR diversity than the aged group, suggesting age selection. The CMV infection status of donors was not known, potentially confounding age-related changes in expanded clonotypes. Since profiling was done on bulk unsorted PBMCs, naive and antigen-experienced compartments could not be conclusively compared.

Library preparation used 5' RACE. Instrument used: Illumina HiSeq 2500. A second PCR of roughly 7 to 11 cycles was performed with a sample-barcoded 5' primer and a J-beta primer mix. Each TCR beta cDNA molecule received a unique molecular identifier from a template-switch 5' adaptor carrying 12 random nucleotides. At least 3 million CDR3-containing paired-end reads were obtained from each sample. First-strand cDNA was synthesized from all RNA with the Mint cDNA synthesis kit, primed by a TRBC-specific oligonucleotide. All cDNA was treated with uracil-DNA glycosylase and then went through a first 18-cycle PCR with the universal primers M1SS and BC2_uni_R. On the study's bioinformatics: For normalization, 1 million high-quality reads were randomly selected from each sample, with every read carrying a distinct molecular identifier. Reads with shared molecular identifiers were discarded instead of being binned into consensus sequences. CDR3 identification, clonotype clustering and error correction used MiTCR with a Q25 quality threshold and the strictest error-elimination algorithm. A nonparametric unseen species model with Euler transformation was used to estimate a lower bound on total TCR beta diversity. The public reads were reprocessed in TCRdb via fastp at Q25 and MiXCR, keeping in-frame beta chains. Rows matching on CDR3 protein sequence are summarized as one entry with the most common DNA and genes. The V and J calls come from TCRdb's annotation, not from the publication. This sample comprises 1.5 million to 2 million distinct CDR3 sequences, less than 50% of them detected only once. Approximately 2% of the sample lies in the top ten.

Relative to germline, V is missing 6 bases and J is missing 2 bases, with 6 bases of the junction outside any gene match. Spanning cysteine to phenylalanine, the CDR3 consists of 14 amino acids. Just CDR3 DNA is preserved here, 42 bases in frame from base 1. Looking up the germline V gene (reference sequence) yields CDR1 MNHEY and CDR2 SMNVEV. Systemically healthy Caucasian individuals from Russia, 35 to 50 in total and aged roughly 6 to 100 years, were included as donors. Each donor gave 9.5 to 10 milliliters of peripheral blood, drawn into EDTA-treated Vacutainer tubes. Ficoll-Paque density-gradient centrifugation was used to isolate PBMCs, with at least 6.5 million per sample. Trizol reagent was used to extract total RNA from the PBMCs, yielding at least 6 micrograms per sample. The percentages of naive CD45RAhigh/CD27high T cells were determined by flow cytometry on a PBMC aliquot from every donor.

A few counts support this clonotype. Its specific antigen is unknown. It has no much larger one-base neighbor in the sample; base qualities were not kept. Sequencing input: blood. The TCR was taken from a woman between 40 and 50 years old in good health. The V and J genes are TRBV27 and TRBJ2-7; 8 bases in between match TRBD2. The nucleotides are TGTGCCAGCAGCCATACTAGCGGTGCCTACGAGCAGTACTTC. Translated, it gives CASSHTSGAYEQYF.